This TCR beta chain was recorded in a study of Ad26.COV2.S vaccination and SARS-CoV-2 variants. Looking at the study overall: Once, or twice with 56 days between doses, Ad26.COV2.S was given intramuscularly.

Sequencing was performed with immunoSEQ multiplex PCR; in TCRdb, only in-frame clones are kept and a portion is missing. The table lists some 290,000 clones, around four fifths of them singletons. This clone was counted once. Treatment given: about 20 received Ad26.COV2.S at low or high dose, single or two shots; 5 received placebo; per-sample allocation not given. Collection of the samples took place on day 63 after the first injection of vaccine or placebo. The sample here was peripheral blood, taken in a trial of Ad26.COV2.S vaccine versus placebo. This TCR derives from a person between 18 and 59 years old who received the Ad26.COV2.S COVID-19 vaccine or a placebo.

In nucleotides, the CDR3 is TGTGCCAGCAGGGATGGGGGGATATGGACTAACTATGGCTACACCTTC. It is translated as CASRDGGIWTNYGYTF. The chain joins TRBV2 to TRBJ1-2; TRBD1 might be the D (5 bases). Germline V gene sequence: CDR1 SNHLY, CDR2 FYNNEI. Trimming took 6 bases from V and 0 from J, leaving 17 bases between them. This CDR3 has 16 amino acids.